A selection of T cell receptor beta chains follows, all from one sample in a study of OX40 agonist ivuxolimab in advanced cancers. Using immunoSEQ multiplex PCR, the repertoire was profiled, and TCRdb retains in-frame clones only, with some absent. The sample lists approximately 76,000 clones, almost 85% occurring once. Material: CD4+ or CD8+ T cells sorted from blood, obtained in a trial of the OX40 agonist ivuxolimab. The receptors shown here come from an adult with an advanced solid tumor such as melanoma, head and neck, liver or kidney cancer. Each CDR3 is given with its conserved first and last residue. D genes are given only for firm matches. Expanded clones are given a class, and other clones once, few, many or no size at all.

v_gene,d_gene,abundance,j_gene,len,CDR3aa,CDR3nt
TRBV7-2,TRBD2,-,TRBJ2-1,13,CASRPTGGSEQFF,TGTGCCAGCAGACCGACCGGGGGGAGTGAGCAGTTCTTC
TRBV30,-,-,TRBJ2-7,13,CAWRVEGSYEQYF,TGTGCCTGGAGGGTAGAGGGAAGCTACGAGCAGTACTTC
TRBV5-1,TRBD1,-,TRBJ2-7,15,CASRSTGTGGREQYF,TGCGCCAGCAGGTCAACCGGGACAGGGGGGAGGGAGCAGTACTTC
TRBV6-5,-,-,TRBJ2-3,16,CASSYAGGTGADTQYF,TGTGCCAGCAGTTACGCGGGCGGGACGGGGGCAGATACGCAGTATTTT
TRBV5-1,-,-,TRBJ1-2,13,CASSLAGGAGYTF,TGCGCCAGCAGCTTGGCCGGTGGGGCGGGCTACACCTTC
TRBV5-3,-,-,TRBJ2-7,18,CARKTFTLATGYSYEQYF,TGTGCCAGAAAGACGTTTACCCTCGCGACAGGCTACTCCTACGAGCAGTACTTC
TRBV2,-,-,TRBJ1-6,12,CASSAYNSPLHF,TGTGCCAGCAGCGCCTATAATTCACCCCTCCACTTT
TRBV6-1,-,-,TRBJ2-2,14,CASSEYRFTGELFF,TGTGCCAGCAGTGAATACCGGTTCACCGGGGAGCTGTTTTTT
TRBV7-2,-,-,TRBJ1-6,13,CASSDRTGSPLHF,TGTGCCAGCAGCGACCGGACCGGGTCACCCCTCCACTTT
TRBV27,-,-,TRBJ2-2,13,CASSFYPREGLFF,TGTGCCAGCAGTTTCTATCCCCGCGAGGGGCTGTTTTTT
TRBV6-4,-,-,TRBJ1-2,15,CASSEFQGARYGYTF,TGTGCCAGCAGCGAGTTCCAAGGGGCGCGGTATGGCTACACCTTC
TRBV5-5,-,-,TRBJ1-1,14,CASSLRPPGTEAFF,TGTGCCAGCAGCCTAAGGCCCCCGGGGACTGAAGCTTTCTTT
TRBV6-5,-,-,TRBJ1-3,12,CASRSSGNTIYF,TGTGCCAGCAGGAGCAGCGGAAACACCATATATTTT
TRBV7-2,TRBD2,once,TRBJ2-3,16,CASSLSGTSLLDTQYF,TGTGCCAGCAGCCTGTCCGGGACTAGCCTCTTAGATACGCAGTATTTT
TRBV6-5,-,-,TRBJ1-2,13,CASRLQRRDGYTF,TGTGCCAGCAGGCTCCAAAGGAGGGACGGCTACACCTTC
TRBV6-1,-,-,TRBJ2-5,14,CASSAPQGSQTQYF,TGTGCCAGCAGCGCCCCACAGGGATCGCAGACCCAGTACTTC
TRBV5-4,-,-,TRBJ2-1,17,CASSLAGSGPSYNEQFF,TGTGCCAGCAGCTTGGCCGGGAGCGGCCCATCCTACAATGAGCAGTTCTTC
TRBV10-3,-,-,TRBJ1-6,14,CAISVGQNNSPLHF,TGTGCCATCAGTGTGGGGCAGAATAATTCACCCCTCCACTTT
TRBV10-3,-,-,TRBJ1-6,13,CAISPNRGSPLHF,TGTGCCATCAGTCCCAACCGGGGATCACCCCTCCACTTT
TRBV7-9,TRBD1,-,TRBJ2-2,15,CASSPGQGSTGELFF,TGTGCCAGCAGCCCGGGACAGGGAAGCACCGGGGAGCTGTTTTTT
TRBV21-1,-,-,TRBJ2-3,16,CASTSQTGDGTDTQYF,TGTGCCAGCACCTCTCAGACAGGGGACGGCACAGATACGCAGTATTTT
TRBV18,-,-,TRBJ2-2,15,CASSPREMRAGELFF,TGTGCCAGCTCACCAAGGGAGATGAGGGCCGGGGAGCTGTTTTTT
TRBV15,-,-,TRBJ1-1,16,CATSRDYPGTRTEAFF,TGTGCCACCAGCAGAGATTACCCCGGGACCCGCACTGAAGCTTTCTTT
TRBV18,TRBD2,few,TRBJ2-5,17,CASSPLEGLAGEETQYF,TGTGCCAGCTCACCACTGGAAGGACTAGCGGGGGAAGAGACCCAGTACTTC
TRBV30,-,few,TRBJ1-4,13,CAWSVRPREKLFF,TGTGCCTGGAGTGTTCGGCCCCGTGAAAAACTGTTTTTT
TRBV6-1,TRBD1,-,TRBJ2-7,13,CATRDRLTYEQYF,TGTGCCACACGGGACAGGTTAACCTACGAGCAGTACTTC
TRBV5-8,-,-,TRBJ1-5,15,CASSLGGVGQQPQHF,TGTGCCAGCAGCTTGGGCGGGGTAGGTCAGCAGCCCCAGCATTTT
TRBV5-1,-,few,TRBJ1-4,13,CASSLQGSEKLFF,TGCGCCAGCAGCCTACAGGGTTCTGAAAAACTGTTTTTT
TRBV7-8,TRBD1,-,TRBJ1-4,16,CASSLDRTGYEKKLFF,TGTGCCAGCAGCTTAGACCGGACAGGGTATGAGAAAAAACTGTTTTTT
TRBV7-2,TRBD1,once,TRBJ2-5,16,CASSSAGTGGQETQYF,TGTGCCAGCAGCTCCGCCGGGACAGGGGGACAAGAGACCCAGTACTTC
TRBV5-8,-,-,TRBJ1-2,16,CASSPEVAAVGKGYTF,TGTGCCAGCAGCCCGGAGGTTGCGGCCGTGGGAAAGGGCTACACCTTC
TRBV27,-,-,TRBJ1-6,16,CASSTRASDYNSPLHF,TGTGCCAGCAGTACCAGAGCCAGTGACTATAATTCACCCCTCCACTTT
TRBV11-2,-,few,TRBJ2-1,19,CASSLSSLRLRSSYNEQFF,TGTGCCAGCAGCTTAAGTTCCCTGCGACTCCGATCCTCCTACAATGAGCAGTTCTTC
TRBV19,-,-,TRBJ1-2,13,CASMRDTNYGYTF,TGTGCCAGTATGCGGGACACTAACTATGGCTACACCTTC
TRBV19,TRBD1,-,TRBJ1-4,14,CASLRQGGFEKLFF,TGTGCCAGCCTCAGACAGGGAGGATTTGAAAAACTGTTTTTT
TRBV19,-,-,TRBJ2-2,16,CASSIPHREITGELFF,TGTGCCAGTAGTATACCACACAGGGAGATAACCGGGGAGCTGTTTTTT
TRBV4-2,-,-,TRBJ1-2,14,CASSQFWGDYGYTF,TGTGCCAGCAGCCAGTTTTGGGGGGACTATGGCTACACCTTC
TRBV6-6,-,-,TRBJ2-7,12,CASRPHDNEQYF,TGTGCCAGCAGGCCGCATGATAACGAGCAGTACTTC
TRBV5-4,-,once,TRBJ1-1,13,CASSLALGPEAFF,TGTGCCAGCAGCTTGGCCCTGGGACCTGAAGCTTTCTTT
TRBV10-3,-,-,TRBJ2-2,14,CAISPQGGTGELFF,TGTGCCATCAGCCCTCAGGGGGGCACCGGGGAGCTGTTTTTT
TRBV5-6,-,-,TRBJ1-6,12,CASSLVGSPLHF,TGTGCCAGCAGCTTGGTAGGTTCACCCCTCCACTTT
TRBV25-1,-,once,TRBJ1-2,18,CASSEYRLERGTLDGYTF,TGTGCCAGCAGTGAATATAGACTCGAGAGAGGGACCCTCGATGGCTACACCTTC
TRBV6-1,-,few,TRBJ1-1,13,CASTRQVNTEAFF,TGTGCCAGCACCCGACAGGTGAACACTGAAGCTTTCTTT
TRBV2,-,-,TRBJ1-1,16,CATVPSRQAVGTEAFF,TGTGCCACCGTTCCGTCCCGACAGGCTGTCGGGACTGAAGCTTTCTTT
TRBV30,TRBD1,few,TRBJ1-1,12,CAWGLGDSEAFF,TGTGCCTGGGGCCTTGGGGACAGTGAAGCTTTCTTT
TRBV5-1,-,-,TRBJ2-7,13,CASRAGASYEQYF,TGCGCCAGCAGGGCCGGGGCCTCCTACGAGCAGTACTTC
TRBV7-9,TRBD1,-,TRBJ1-1,14,CASRTETGREEAFF,TGTGCCAGCAGGACGGAGACAGGGCGGGAAGAGGCTTTCTTT
TRBV7-6,-,-,TRBJ2-3,14,CASSSTPSTDTQYF,TGTGCCAGCAGCTCGACACCTAGCACAGATACGCAGTATTTT
TRBV7-2,TRBD2,-,TRBJ2-3,16,CASSLLGGVTGDTQYF,TGTGCCAGCAGCCTTCTTGGGGGGGTTACGGGAGATACGCAGTATTTT
TRBV7-9,-,-,TRBJ2-5,12,CASSPGSGTQYF,TGTGCCAGCAGTCCGGGGTCGGGGACCCAGTACTTC
TRBV5-6,-,-,TRBJ1-3,16,CASSLRGVSSGNTIYF,TGTGCCAGCAGCTTGAGGGGTGTCAGCTCTGGAAACACCATATATTTT
TRBV11-2,-,once,TRBJ1-1,13,CASSRTLNTEAFF,TGTGCCAGCAGTCGAACTTTGAACACTGAAGCTTTCTTT
TRBV11-2,-,-,TRBJ2-7,13,CASSPDRYYEQYF,TGTGCCAGCAGCCCCGACAGGTACTACGAGCAGTACTTC
TRBV19,TRBD1,-,TRBJ1-5,17,CASSTTGGLNSNQPQHF,TGTGCCAGTAGTACTACAGGGGGTTTGAATAGCAATCAGCCCCAGCATTTT
TRBV19,TRBD1,-,TRBJ1-5,14,CASRTGQGYQPQHF,TGTGCCAGTAGGACGGGACAGGGGTACCAGCCCCAGCATTTT